This T cell receptor beta chain was sequenced in a study of a mutant IDH1 vaccine in newly diagnosed glioma. J gave up 7 bases and V 0 bases, and 8 bases lay outside the gene matches. CDR1 and CDR2 from the germline V gene are SGHTA and FQGNSA. The CDR3 length is 15 residues. For this clone: What it binds is unknown.

The time point: week 35, safety follow-up. What each vaccine dose contained was 300 ug of mutant IDH1 20-mer peptide, accompanied by topical imiquimod. Method: immunoSEQ multiplex PCR; TCRdb's copy keeps in-frame clones and lacks some. This sample has about 48,000 clones; roughly 84% occur once, and the top ten carry around 6.7%. V usage is TRBV7-2 and J usage is TRBJ2-5, with TRBD2 matching 7 bases. The receptor comes from a middle-aged man with glioma. The sample in question was PBMCs, obtained from a glioma patient whose treatment included an IDH1 peptide vaccine. The CDR3 loop is CASSLARGGPGTQYF. Written as DNA, the CDR3 is TGTGCCAGCAGCTTAGCGCGGGGAGGGCCGGGGACCCAGTACTTC. Combining the CDR3 with reference TRBV7-2 and TRBJ2-5 gives the whole variable domain GAGVSQSPSNKVTEKGKDVELRCDPISGHTALYWYRQSLGQGLEFLIYFQGNSAPDKSGLPSDRFSAERTGGSVSTLTIQRTQQEDSAVYLCASSLARGGPGTQYFGPGTRLLVL.